Listed here are 29 T cell receptor beta chains from one sample, sequenced in a study of beta chain features in type 1 diabetes. Study-level findings and limits: For Type 1 diabetes patients, all four CD4+ subsets carried TCRB CDR3s that were moderately but significantly shorter.

For these receptors, no antigen is known. The sequenced template was cDNA made from the entire isolated RNA. Sequencing was performed with immunoSEQ multiplex PCR; in TCRdb, only in-frame clones are kept and a portion is missing. The table lists 330,000 or so clones, around 13% of them singletons, with about 0.01% in the top ten. Sequences were obtained from naive CD4+ T cells from blood. The receptors stem from a young woman with type 1 diabetes.

This chain connects TRBV7-2 to TRBJ1-1, with D unresolved. This CDR3 spans 16 amino acids. Trimming took off 1 base at V and 1 base at J, with 13 bases between the two ends. The germline V gene has CDR1 SGHTA and CDR2 FQGNSA. The chain's CDR3 is CASSLDYRGTNTEAFF. DNA for the CDR3: TGTGCCAGCAGCTTAGATTATCGGGGTACGAACACTGAAGCTTTCTTT.

The chain employs TRBV2 and TRBJ2-2, with D possibly TRBD2 on 6 matching bases. There are 14 residues in the CDR3. The germline gives CDR1 SNHLY, CDR2 FYNNEI. V was pared by 7 bases and J by 6 bases, with 15 bases between. CDR3 bases: TGTGCCAGCATGGGGGGATATGACGCCGGGGAGCTGTTTTTT. This gives the protein CASMGGYDAGELFF.

The chain carries TRBV7-9 and TRBJ2-1; the D gene is possibly TRBD2 (6 bases). Looked up from germline, CDR1 is SEHNR and CDR2 is FQNEAQ (reference sequence). The germline V and J ends were trimmed by 8 bases and 10 bases, with 18 bases remaining between them. This CDR3 is 13 amino acids long. The DNA of the CDR3 is TGTGCCAGCTTCCCGGGGGTTGGCAGGGAGCAGTTCTTC. It encodes CASFPGVGREQFF.

This clone showed up just a few times. V gene TRBV4-3 combines with J gene TRBJ2-7; TRBD2 is a possible D gene (6 bases). With 0 bases removed from V and 3 bases from J, the gap between germline ends came to 12 bases. Germline V gives CDR1 LGHNA, CDR2 YSLEER. The CDR3 covers 15 residues. The CDR3 DNA sequence: TGCGCCAGCAGCCAAGAGTGGGGGACTGGCTACGAGCAGTACTTC. This sequence encodes CASSQEWGTGYEQYF.

This clone has only a few counts. The chain joins TRBV27 to TRBJ2-7, with 10 bases fitting TRBD1. V lost 5 bases, J lost 3 bases, and 7 bases stayed unmatched. Germline loops: CDR1 MNHEY, CDR2 SMNVEV (reference sequence). The CDR3 totals 15 residues. The CDR3 here is CASSPRGTGVYEQYF. The CDR3 DNA follows: TGTGCCAGCAGTCCCCGCGGGACAGGGGTCTACGAGCAGTACTTC.

This clone turned up a few times. The genes are TRBV19 and TRBJ2-7, with 9 positions matching TRBD1. CDR3 length equals 16 residues. V gave up 6 bases and J gave up 5 bases; unmatched junction bases: 14. Germline CDR1 and CDR2: LNHDA and SQIVND (reference sequence). CDR3: CASSMPGQGGFHEQYF. DNA of the CDR3: TGTGCCAGTAGCATGCCGGGACAGGGCGGATTCCACGAGCAGTACTTC.

This clone has a handful of counts. The V and J genes are TRBV10-3 and TRBJ1-5, with unresolved D. The CDR3 extends over 16 amino acids. Trimming left V 0 bases short and J 2 bases short, with 11 bases between. Germline assignment: CDR1 ENHRY and CDR2 SYGVKD. The CDR3 bases are TGTGCCATCAGTGAGTCGAGGATTTCTCGCAATCAGCCCCAGCATTTT. Translated, it gives CAISESRISRNQPQHF.

This clone came up once. The chain employs TRBV20-1 and TRBJ1-2; D perhaps matches TRBD1 (6 bases). CDR1 is DFQATT and CDR2 is SNEGSKA in the germline V gene (reference sequence). The length of the CDR3 is 11 residues. The V end was cut by 7 bases, the J end by 4 bases, with 10 bases between. The CDR3 here is CSVVQGYGYTF. The DNA for the CDR3 is TGCAGTGTTGTACAGGGCTATGGCTACACCTTC.

The chain couples TRBV27 to TRBJ1-1; TRBD1 matches at 9 bases. CDR3 length: 17 amino acids. V shed 10 bases, J shed 1 base, and the junction held 16 bases outside the gene matches. Germline loops: CDR1 MNHEY, CDR2 SMNVEV (reference sequence). The CDR3 region has the DNA TGTGCCACCATTCCGGGACAGGGTGGCTATGGGAACACTGAAGCTTTCTTT. Translating gives CATIPGQGGYGNTEAFF.

This clone was detected only a few times. One end of the junction does not line up with germline, which may come from a read error. The gene calls are TRBV6-5 and TRBJ1-1; 9 bases align to TRBD1. Germline V gene data show CDR1 as MNHEY and CDR2 as SVGAGI. The CDR3 has 14 amino acids. CDR3 amino acids: CASNRAIPGTGMVW. Written as DNA, the CDR3 is TGTGCCAGCAACCGCGCCATCCCAGGGACAGGGATGGTGTGG.

Only a few counts were recorded for this clone. The rearrangement links TRBV7-2 to TRBJ2-7, with 9 bases fitting TRBD1. This CDR3 contains 16 residues. The trim removed 6 bases at V and 6 bases at J, leaving 15 bases unmatched. CDR1 SGHTA and CDR2 FQGNSA come from the germline V gene. The CDR3 protein is CASRRQTGTGKAEQYF. DNA of the CDR3: TGTGCCAGCAGGAGACAAACCGGGACAGGGAAGGCCGAGCAGTACTTC.

The CDR3, as DNA: TGTGCCAGCAGCTCCGGACAGGGTTTGAATCAGCCCCAGCATTTT. Protein: CASSSGQGLNQPQHF. V and J are TRBV9 and TRBJ1-5, with 8 bases matching TRBD1. The CDR3 spans 15 residues. CDR1 and CDR2 (germline): SGDLS, YYNGEE. Trimming cost V 4 bases and J 4 bases; bases outside gene matches: 7. The variable domain in full, with the rest retrieved from reference TRBV9 and TRBJ1-5, is DSGVTQTPKHLITATGQRVTLRCSPRSGDLSVYWYQQSLDQGLQFLIQYYNGEERAKGNILERFSAQQFPDLHSELNLSSLELGDSALYFCASSSGQGLNQPQHFGDGTRLSIL.

V and J are TRBV29-1 and TRBJ2-2; possible D gene TRBD2, 7 bases. The ends were cut back, 3 bases at V and 5 bases at J, with 16 bases in the middle. The germline V gene has CDR1 SQVTM and CDR2 ANQGSEA. This CDR3 is built from 15 residues. CDR3 DNA sequence: TGCAGCGTTGAGGGGGGGCCAGCGAGGACCGGGGAGCTGTTTTTT. Translated, it gives CSVEGGPARTGELFF.

The chain combines TRBV30 with TRBJ1-1, with TRBD1 matching 7 bases. This CDR3 has 13 residues. Germline V gene lookup returns CDR1 GTSNPN and CDR2 SVGIG (reference sequence). With V trimmed by 5 bases and J by 5 bases, 8 bases remained unmatched. CDR3 sequence reads: CAWQKTGRTEAFF. CDR3 in DNA: TGTGCCTGGCAAAAGACAGGGCGTACTGAAGCTTTCTTT.

This clone was counted only a few times. The chain is built from TRBV29-1 and TRBJ1-2, with D perhaps TRBD1 (5 bases). Looked up from germline, CDR1 is SQVTM and CDR2 is ANQGSEA. The CDR3 length is 11 residues. The CDR3 DNA follows: TGCAGTGGAGGGGAGTCCTATGGCTACACCTTC. The encoded protein is CSGGESYGYTF.

This chain uses TRBV7-2 with TRBJ2-1, with a weak D call TRBD1 (5 bases). CDR3 size: 14 residues. The V end was cut by 6 bases, the J end by 10 bases, with 19 bases between. Germline CDR1 reads SGHTA; CDR2 reads FQGNSA. CDR3 DNA: TGTGCCAGCAGAAGTCCTGGGGCTAAGCACGAGCAGTTCTTC. Translated: CASRSPGAKHEQFF. Combining the CDR3 with reference TRBV7-2 and TRBJ2-1 gives the whole variable domain GAGVSQSPSNKVTEKGKDVELRCDPISGHTALYWYRQSLGQGLEFLIYFQGNSAPDKSGLPSDRFSAERTGGSVSTLTIQRTQQEDSAVYLCASRSPGAKHEQFFGPGTRLTVL.

In this sample, this clone turned up a few times. The chain has TRBV4-3 and TRBJ1-1; D not certain. This CDR3 has 13 residues. The V gene lost 6 bases and the J gene lost 1 base, with 9 bases spanning the gap. Per the germline V gene, CDR1 is LGHNA and CDR2 is YSLEER. The CDR3 sequence is CASRVSENTEAFF. CDR3 DNA: TGCGCCAGCAGAGTCAGTGAGAACACTGAAGCTTTCTTT.

This clone has a handful of counts. The rearrangement uses TRBV20-1 and TRBJ1-2; D is possibly TRBD1 (6 bases). V was shortened by 6 bases and J by 8 bases, with 10 bases between the two germline ends. The CDR3 consists of 10 residues. Germline V gene data show CDR1 as DFQATT and CDR2 as SNEGSKA (reference sequence). This chain's CDR3 is CSADSLGYTF. The DNA for the CDR3 is TGCAGTGCGGACAGTCTGGGCTACACCTTC.

The CDR3 DNA reads as TGTGCCAGTAGTACGACAGGGGGAAACACCATATATTTT. Translation: CASSTTGGNTIYF. The chain uses TRBV19 and TRBJ1-3; 7 positions agree with TRBD1. The germline gives CDR1 LNHDA, CDR2 SQIVND (reference sequence). This CDR3 has 13 residues. Losses at the gene ends were 4 bases for V and 4 bases for J; bases not matched to a gene: 1.

This clone was found a few times. The chain carries TRBV5-1 and TRBJ2-1; TRBD1 matches at 8 bases. Germline-derived CDR1 and CDR2 are SGHRS and YFSETQ. The CDR3 runs 17 residues. V trimming: 4 bases; J trimming: 2 bases; junction bases outside the gene matches: 11. The CDR3 DNA follows: TGCGCCAGCAGCAATGGACAGGGTATGACCACCTACAATGAGCAGTTCTTC. It is translated as CASSNGQGMTTYNEQFF.

The rearrangement joins TRBV5-6 to TRBJ1-3; D possibly corresponds to TRBD1 (5 bases). The CDR3 spans 14 residues. Trimming took off 1 base at V and 0 bases at J, with 5 bases between the two ends. Germline assignment: CDR1 SGHDT and CDR2 YYEEEE. CDR3 amino acids: CASSLQGSGNTIYF. The CDR3 region has the DNA TGTGCCAGCAGCTTGCAGGGCTCTGGAAACACCATATATTTT.

The chain carries TRBV11-2 and TRBJ2-7, with 10 bases lining up with TRBD2. The CDR3 runs to 16 residues. V lost 5 bases and J lost 0; bases outside the gene matches: 7. The germline V gene encodes CDR1 SGHAT and CDR2 FQNNGV. In DNA form, the CDR3 reads TGTGCCAGCAGCGCACGAGCGGGGGGGATCTCCTACGAGCAGTACTTC. As protein: CASSARAGGISYEQYF.

V and J are TRBV7-2 and TRBJ2-5; TRBD2 might be the D (5 bases). CDR1 SGHTA and CDR2 FQGNSA come from the germline V gene. The V gene lost 0 bases and the J gene lost 10 bases, with 12 bases spanning the gap. The CDR3 has 13 amino acids. CDR3 DNA: TGTGCCAGCAGCTTAGCGGGGAAGCGGATCCAGTACTTC. Its translation is CASSLAGKRIQYF.

This clone was found a few times. The chain has TRBV14 and TRBJ2-3; D is uncertain. Looked up from germline, CDR1 is SGHDN and CDR2 is FVKESK. The V end lost 8 bases, the J end lost 4 bases, and 13 bases lay between the germline ends. The CDR3 is 13 residues long. The CDR3 loop reads CASRSAGSDTQYF. The CDR3 nucleotides read TGTGCCAGCCGATCGGCAGGATCAGATACGCAGTATTTT.

This clone was detected only a few times. The chain couples TRBV19 to TRBJ2-1, with TRBD2 matching over 10 bases. Trimming cost V 5 bases and J 8 bases; bases outside gene matches: 21. From germline, CDR1 is LNHDA and CDR2 SQIVND (reference sequence). The CDR3 has 19 amino acids. The CDR3 region has the DNA TGTGCCAGTAGTCGGAAGGATGTCTTAGCGGGGGGCCCGAGGGATGAGCAGTTCTTC. This codes for CASSRKDVLAGGPRDEQFF.

The chain carries TRBV5-1 and TRBJ2-1; D is unclear. From germline, CDR1 is SGHRS and CDR2 YFSETQ. V was shortened by 0 bases and J by 8 bases, with 6 bases between the two germline ends. The CDR3 extends over 12 amino acids. The CDR3 loop reads CASSLVGYEQFF. DNA of the CDR3: TGCGCCAGCAGCTTGGTCGGGTATGAGCAGTTCTTC.

The chain is built from TRBV27 and TRBJ2-7, with 8 bases lining up with TRBD1. Germline V gene data show CDR1 as MNHEY and CDR2 as SMNVEV (reference sequence). V lost 11 bases to trimming and J lost 3 bases; unmatched junction nucleotides: 6. The CDR3 contains 12 residues. The CDR3 DNA sequence: TGTGCCTCCTGGGACAGGTACTACGAGCAGTACTTC. This codes for CASWDRYYEQYF.

V is TRBV6-1 and J is TRBJ2-7; D is possibly TRBD2 (5 bases). Germline CDR1 and CDR2: MNHNS and SASEGT. This CDR3 region has 12 residues. V lost 5 bases, J lost 6 bases, and 11 bases lay in between. CDR3 nucleotides: TGTGCCAGCAGTCCGCGGGCGGTCGAGCAGTACTTC. As protein: CASSPRAVEQYF.

J is TRBJ1-2 and V is TRBV7-8, with D perhaps TRBD1 (5 bases). Per the germline V gene, CDR1 is SGHVS and CDR2 is FQNEAQ. V shed 1 base and J shed 3 bases, with 15 bases lying between them. CDR3 length: 16 amino acids. CDR3 in DNA: TGTGCCAGCAGCTTAGAACCGGGCAGGGTCGACTATGGCTACACCTTC. Its translation is CASSLEPGRVDYGYTF.